These T cell receptor beta chains were read from a single sample in a study of metastatic and nonmetastatic thyroid tumors. TCRdb re-called the PCR reads with MiXCR. Among about 46,000 clones listed, roughly a quarter were seen once. Source material: blood. These TCRs come from a male donor with papillary thyroid cancer or a benign thyroid nodule (not recorded which). Some clones in this sample may be carry-over from other donors' samples. CDR3s include the opening cysteine and the closing phenylalanine or tryptophan. The order of the fields is J gene, V gene, CDR3 protein.

j_gene: TRBJ2-7; v_gene: TRBV28; CDR3aa: CASSYVGEQYF
j_gene: TRBJ1-2; v_gene: TRBV6-1; CDR3aa: CASSEAGGYTF
j_gene: TRBJ2-7; v_gene: TRBV6-2/TRBV6-3; CDR3aa: CASSSTWTSTNSYEQYF
j_gene: TRBJ2-1; v_gene: TRBV7-3; CDR3aa: CASSLTSSSYNEQFF
j_gene: TRBJ2-1; v_gene: TRBV19; CDR3aa: CTSSPRTGISSYNEQFF
j_gene: TRBJ2-1; v_gene: TRBV6-1; CDR3aa: CATQGGNEQFF
j_gene: TRBJ2-1; v_gene: TRBV11-2; CDR3aa: CASSLGHEQFF
j_gene: TRBJ2-7; v_gene: TRBV11-2; CDR3aa: CASSLVGSSYEQYF
j_gene: TRBJ1-3; v_gene: TRBV12-3/TRBV12-4; CDR3aa: CASSLSQAGNTIYF
j_gene: TRBJ1-2; v_gene: TRBV12-3/TRBV12-4; CDR3aa: CASSLNIDATRYTF
j_gene: TRBJ2-7; v_gene: TRBV9; CDR3aa: CASSFSGSPSYEQYF
j_gene: TRBJ1-1; v_gene: TRBV4-1; CDR3aa: CASSPGGRGDMKTEALF
j_gene: TRBJ2-5; v_gene: TRBV29-1; CDR3aa: CSVPGGSGSREETQYF
j_gene: TRBJ2-7; v_gene: TRBV7-2; CDR3aa: CASSPRVGISYEQYF
j_gene: TRBJ2-2; v_gene: TRBV11-1; CDR3aa: CASSLAGGVTGELFF
j_gene: TRBJ2-7; v_gene: TRBV5-1; CDR3aa: CASSRGGAYEQYF
j_gene: TRBJ1-2; v_gene: TRBV9; CDR3aa: CASSAFTSNYGYTF
j_gene: TRBJ2-7; v_gene: TRBV18; CDR3aa: CASSRGRGYEQYF
j_gene: TRBJ2-6; v_gene: TRBV5-1; CDR3aa: CASSWQDSGANVLTF
j_gene: TRBJ2-1; v_gene: TRBV3-1; CDR3aa: CASSQDLAGGPYNEQFF
j_gene: TRBJ2-1; v_gene: TRBV28; CDR3aa: CASSSGGQHGQFF
j_gene: TRBJ1-6; v_gene: TRBV11-2; CDR3aa: CASRRPGADNSPLHF
j_gene: TRBJ2-3; v_gene: TRBV19; CDR3aa: CASSMSGVADTQYF
j_gene: TRBJ2-1; v_gene: TRBV12-3/TRBV12-4; CDR3aa: CASSLGFPGNEQFF
j_gene: TRBJ1-2; v_gene: TRBV20-1; CDR3aa: CSARVTRQGAIYGYTF
j_gene: TRBJ2-2; v_gene: TRBV11-2; CDR3aa: CASSKLAGGRGTGELFF
j_gene: TRBJ2-7; v_gene: TRBV15; CDR3aa: CATSKQRDTSYEQYF
j_gene: TRBJ2-3; v_gene: TRBV7-8; CDR3aa: CASIRGGGRDTDTQYF
j_gene: TRBJ2-7; v_gene: TRBV3-1; CDR3aa: CASSQSSLSYEQYF
j_gene: TRBJ2-6; v_gene: TRBV6-1; CDR3aa: CASTGEVSGANVLTF
j_gene: TRBJ2-7; v_gene: TRBV20-1; CDR3aa: CSALGLAEKPTYEQYF
j_gene: TRBJ2-7; v_gene: TRBV6-2/TRBV6-3; CDR3aa: CASGSSSGYEQYF
j_gene: TRBJ2-7; v_gene: TRBV5-1; CDR3aa: CASSFSGTAYEQYF
j_gene: TRBJ1-4; v_gene: TRBV2; CDR3aa: CASSEERASTNEKLFF
j_gene: TRBJ2-2; v_gene: TRBV5-1; CDR3aa: CASSLEVAGSNTGELFF
j_gene: TRBJ1-1; v_gene: TRBV28; CDR3aa: CASTIQEDTEAFF
j_gene: TRBJ1-6; v_gene: TRBV20-1; CDR3aa: CSARETGTLYSPLHF
j_gene: TRBJ2-7; v_gene: TRBV19; CDR3aa: CATTGTGGDEQYF
j_gene: TRBJ2-7; v_gene: TRBV30; CDR3aa: CAWRNEQYF
j_gene: TRBJ2-7; v_gene: TRBV4-2; CDR3aa: CASSPWDSYEQYF
j_gene: TRBJ1-5; v_gene: TRBV4-3; CDR3aa: CASSQGTNQPQHF
j_gene: TRBJ2-1; v_gene: TRBV5-1; CDR3aa: CASSLDLTSVPFF
j_gene: TRBJ2-7; v_gene: TRBV5-1; CDR3aa: CASSSGLSGEMAEQYF
j_gene: TRBJ1-2; v_gene: TRBV9; CDR3aa: CASSPRVGGASGYTF
j_gene: TRBJ1-2; v_gene: TRBV7-2; CDR3aa: CASNLPGGGHYGYTF
j_gene: TRBJ2-7; v_gene: TRBV28; CDR3aa: CASSLGGSSYEQYF
j_gene: TRBJ2-6; v_gene: TRBV19; CDR3aa: CASSPAGTPGAGANVLTF
j_gene: TRBJ1-3; v_gene: TRBV13; CDR3aa: CASSLDREANTIYF
j_gene: TRBJ2-2; v_gene: TRBV4-1; CDR3aa: CASSQDSLAGVNTGELFF
j_gene: TRBJ2-2; v_gene: TRBV5-1; CDR3aa: CASRGSAGAPTGELFF